Below, one TCR beta chain is given with its context. Its antigen specificity is not known. No much larger clone exists at a distance of one base, and base qualities are not known. This sample was taken from a study of early stage breast cancer tumors (dated by TCRdb to about 2017). At the level of the whole study: Of the 15 or so invasive breast tumors, about 13 were found to be estrogen receptor-positive, progesterone receptor-positive and HER2-negative. A read coverage of roughly 10-fold per sample was achieved on average. About 70% of the 12 ER+/PR+/HER2- tumors were invasive ductal carcinomas, while the other four were invasive lobular carcinomas. Across all samples, 2 million to 3 million templates representing 1.2 million or so unique clonotypes were detected.

From the cysteine through the phenylalanine, the CDR3 covers 15 amino acids. Only the CDR3 DNA stays, 45 bases, in frame from base 1. The V end loses 4 bases and the J end loses 0 bases, and a stretch of 10 bases separates them. The germline V gene (reference sequence) supplies CDR1 LNHDA and CDR2 SQIVND. Each sample was amplified in two independent genomic DNA replicates, using about 0.52 ug for blood and about 1.6 ug for tumor or normal breast. TCRB sequencing of genomic DNA was carried out with the ImmunoSeq Intro kit according to the manufacturer's instructions. Multiplex PCR was run for 31 cycles using proprietary primers and spike-in control sequences for absolute quantification. An 87-bp fragment spanning the CDR3 and flanking V and J genes was sequenced with single-end 150-bp reads. Seven samples, with two replicates for each sample, were multiplexed per lane of an Illumina MiSeq using version 3.0 chemistry. In the source study's methods: Raw data were processed by the vendor's proprietary pipeline, with both replicates merged into one result per sample. To define clonotypes, the study grouped productive rearrangements that shared the V-gene family, CDR3 amino acid sequence and J-gene segment. Clonality was computed as 1 minus the normalized Shannon entropy (Pielou evenness) of TCRB abundances. To estimate T cell density, the total number of templates was divided by the number of input cells, which was inferred from the amount of DNA input. Total repertoire diversity and clonality were estimated with Recon using default parameters. Tumor-enriched clonotypes were defined as having over 0.1% abundance in tumor and at least 32-fold higher abundance than in normal breast. TCRdb mirrors the immuneACCESS table, restricted to in-frame sequences. Some clones are absent from its copies; in checked studies, under half trace to an unresolved V gene, and the reason for the others is unknown. The DNA was the basis for D and trimming; V, J and clone size are from that table. The sample has some 19,000 clones on record, approximately 80% of them singletons. The ten largest clones add up to around a quarter of the sample.

Here is what the overall study found, with its caveats: Sequencing bulk genomic DNA from unsorted cells could not capture chain pairing or functional markers like CD4, CD8 and FOXP3. Repertoires from blood and normal breast were more alike than repertoires from blood and tumor, and in about 90% of the 16 patients, comparing each tissue with blood separated tumor from normal. Enriched TCRB sequences shared across patients were mostly commonly generated sequences, unlikely to play an important role in the tumor microenvironment. About 2.5-fold higher T cell density and higher clonality were observed in tumors than in adjacent normal breast tissue. Analysis by tumor subtype was prevented by the small cohort size.

The study profiled bulk TCR beta-chain repertoires in matched peripheral blood, tumor and adjacent normal breast tissue taken from approximately 15 patients with early-stage breast cancer. Before surgery, about 5-10 mL of whole blood was collected into EDTA tubes and then processed within 2 hours. Peripheral blood mononuclear cells were isolated by Ficoll-Paque centrifugation in SepMate-50 tubes. For storage in liquid nitrogen, PBMCs were cryopreserved as aliquots of 2 to 4 million cells in approximately 90% FBS with 10% DMSO. The Qiagen AllPrep DNA/RNA Mini kit was used for genomic DNA extraction.

This receptor was identified in a person aged 55-75 years with breast cancer. This sequence uses TRBV19 and TRBJ1-5, with TRBD1 perhaps the D gene, on 5 matching bases. The sequencing sample was made of blood. The CDR3: CASSRGPSSNQPQHF. The DNA reads TGTGCCAGTAGTAGGGGACCTAGTAGCAATCAGCCCCAGCATTTT.